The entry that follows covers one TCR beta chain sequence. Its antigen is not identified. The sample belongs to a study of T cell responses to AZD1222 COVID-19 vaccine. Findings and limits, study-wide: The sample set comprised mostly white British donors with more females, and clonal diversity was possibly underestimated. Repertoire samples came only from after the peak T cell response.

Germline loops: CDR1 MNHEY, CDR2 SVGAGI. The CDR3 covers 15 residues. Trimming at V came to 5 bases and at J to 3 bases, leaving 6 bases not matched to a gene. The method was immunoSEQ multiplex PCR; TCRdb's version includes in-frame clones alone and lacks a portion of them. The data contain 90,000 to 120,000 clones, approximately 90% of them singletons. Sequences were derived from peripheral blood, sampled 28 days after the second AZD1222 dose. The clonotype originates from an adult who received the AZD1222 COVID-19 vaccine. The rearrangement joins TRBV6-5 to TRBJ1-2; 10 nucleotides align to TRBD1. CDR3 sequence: CASSPGQGEDYGYTF. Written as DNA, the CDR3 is TGTGCCAGCAGTCCTGGACAGGGGGAGGACTATGGCTACACCTTC.